This TCR beta chain came from a study of blood T cell repertoires in COVID-19. Study in general: There were acute and convalescent COVID-19 samples, and they came from the United States, Italy and Spain. From T cells, B-cell-depleted T cells, or PBMCs came the material, which was cDNA or gDNA.

Methods used by the authors: Amplification of reference gene primers provided the estimated nucleated cell counts. TCRdb's table, derived via immunoSEQ multiplex PCR, lists solely in-frame clones and lacks some. The V and J calls and the clone size are those of that table, but D and trimming were determined from the DNA. Of 110,000 or so clones listed, approximately 81% are singletons. The sequencing sample was made of peripheral blood. The TCR originated in a human donor in a cohort sampled during active COVID-19.

The CDR3 nucleotides read TGTGCCAGCAGCTTAGACAGGGGCCCGAGCTCCTACGAGCAGTACTTC. This translates into CASSLDRGPSSYEQYF. The rearrangement uses TRBV7-7 and TRBJ2-7; 7 positions agree with TRBD1. Germline CDR1 SSHAT, CDR2 FNYEAQ (reference sequence). The CDR3 has 16 residues. The V and J ends lost 1 base and 0 bases, in that order; junction bases with no gene match: 6.